One T cell receptor (beta chain) is described in this entry. Per the study methods: Amplification with reference gene primers provided the estimates of nucleated cell counts. Only in-frame clones appear in the TCRdb table, and some are missing; sequencing was by immunoSEQ multiplex PCR. V, J and clone size are taken as reported in that table, and D and trimming were inferred from the DNA itself. The repertoire includes roughly 10,000 clones, 70% to 90% of them detected once, and roughly 24% sits in the top ten. This sample was taken from a study of blood T cell repertoires in COVID-19. Study summary: The United States, Italy and Spain were the sources of the acute and convalescent COVID-19 samples. PBMCs, B-cell-depleted T cells, or T cells provided the cDNA or gDNA that made up the material.

From germline, CDR1 is SGHDT and CDR2 YYEEEE. The CDR3 consists of 18 residues. After removal of 3 bases from V and 0 bases from J, the junction contained 7 bases not matched to a gene. The sequence derives from a man aged 25-40 years with active or convalescent COVID-19. This chain links TRBV5-6 with TRBJ2-6; 9 bases map to TRBD1. The specimen was peripheral blood. This chain's CDR3 is CASSSTGTGFSGANVLTF. CDR3 sequence (DNA): TGTGCCAGCAGCTCCACCGGGACAGGGTTCTCTGGGGCCAACGTCCTGACTTTC.